What follows are 20 T cell receptor beta chains derived from one specimen sequenced in a study of cytomegalovirus exposure and HLA in healthy donors. Sequencing used immunoSEQ multiplex PCR; TCRdb keeps in-frame clones, though not all of them. Of 200,000 to 250,000 clones detected, about 86% appear once; the ten largest clones hold about 2.8%. Material for sequencing was PBMCs. These receptors were obtained from a young man in good health and CMV-seronegative.

The J gene is TRBJ2-1, the V gene TRBV28; no definite D call. CDR1 and CDR2 (germline): MDHEN, SYDVKM. CDR3 length equals 12 residues. Trimming left V 2 bases short and J 10 bases short, with 9 bases between. The CDR3 nucleotides are TGTGCCAGCAGTTTACTATGGCGGGAGCAGTTCTTC. This codes for CASSLLWREQFF.

This clone was seen just once. V is TRBV9 and J is TRBJ2-7; D remains ambiguous. Germline V CDR1 and CDR2: SGDLS, YYNGEE. V dropped 1 base and J dropped 4 bases, with 18 bases sitting between them. CDR3 size: 16 residues. The CDR3 protein is CASSVRDRVDLYEQYF. DNA for the CDR3: TGTGCCAGCAGCGTACGAGACCGGGTAGACCTTTACGAGCAGTACTTC.

The CDR3 sequence: CATSRAQGMNTEAFF. CDR3 nucleotide sequence: TGTGCCACCAGCAGGGCTCAGGGTATGAACACTGAAGCTTTCTTT. The rearrangement uses TRBV15 and TRBJ1-1; perhaps TRBD1 as D (5 bases). Germline CDR1 reads LNHNV; CDR2 reads YYDKDF (reference sequence). The V end was cut by 3 bases, the J end by 0 bases, with 11 bases between. The CDR3 is 15 amino acids.

The rearrangement uses TRBV27 and TRBJ2-1; 10 positions match TRBD2. This CDR3 is built from 12 residues. CDR1 is MNHEY and CDR2 is SMNVEV in the germline V gene (reference sequence). Unmatched junction bases numbered 1, after V lost 6 bases and J lost 8 bases. CDR3: CASRLAGDEQFF. Here the CDR3 DNA reads TGTGCCAGCAGGCTAGCGGGAGATGAGCAGTTCTTC.

This rearrangement joins TRBV5-8 to TRBJ2-3, with a possible D match to TRBD2 (6 bases). The germline V gene encodes CDR1 SGHTS and CDR2 YDEGEE. The V end was cut by 4 bases, the J end by 7 bases, with 13 bases between. CDR3 size: 13 residues. The CDR3 here is CASSLIGSNTQYF. The CDR3 DNA is TGTGCCAGCAGCCTCATCGGGAGTAATACGCAGTATTTT.

The gene calls are TRBV7-9 and TRBJ2-3; TRBD1 is a possible D gene (6 bases). CDR3 length: 15 residues. The V end was cut by 5 bases, the J end by 2 bases, with 14 bases between. Per the germline V gene, CDR1 is SEHNR and CDR2 is FQNEAQ (reference sequence). CDR3: CASSSLGQTTDTQYF. In nucleotides, the CDR3 is TGTGCCAGCAGCAGCCTCGGACAGACCACAGATACGCAGTATTTT. The whole variable domain, remainder taken from reference TRBV7-9 and TRBJ2-3, is DTGVSQNPRHKITKRGQNVTFRCDPISEHNRLYWYRQTLGQGPEFLTYFQNEAQLEKSRLLSDRFSAERPKGSFSTLEIQRTEQGDSAMYLCASSSLGQTTDTQYFGPGTRLTVL.

This clone was found a few times. The rearrangement links TRBV6-5 to TRBJ2-7; D gene unclear. CDR3 size: 12 residues. Trimming removed 5 bases from V and 4 bases from J, with 9 bases in between. CDR1 is MNHEY and CDR2 is SVGAGI in the germline V gene. The CDR3 DNA sequence: TGTGCCAGCAGTCCTTCGAGATACGAGCAGTACTTC. This gives the protein CASSPSRYEQYF.

The rearrangement links TRBV15 to TRBJ2-7, with 7 nucleotides matching TRBD1. This CDR3 region has 14 residues. The germline CDR1 and CDR2 sequences are LNHNV and YYDKDF (reference sequence). With V trimmed by 3 bases and J by 6 bases, 8 bases remained unmatched. CDR3 nucleotides: TGTGCCACCAGCAGCGGCGACAGGGTAAGCGAGCAGTACTTC. Encoded protein: CATSSGDRVSEQYF.

The chain links TRBV7-6 to TRBJ2-7, with 7 bases fitting TRBD1. The V gene end was trimmed by 4 bases and the J gene end by 2 bases; junction bases not matched to a gene: 11. CDR1 and CDR2 from the germline V gene are SGHVS and FNYEAQ. This CDR3 is built from 16 residues. The CDR3 region is CASSSSAATGTYEQYF. The CDR3 DNA is TGTGCCAGCAGCTCAAGCGCCGCGACAGGGACCTACGAGCAGTACTTC. The full variable domain, its missing parts supplied by reference TRBV7-6 and TRBJ2-7, is GAGVSQSPRYKVTKRGQDVALRCDPISGHVSLYWYRQALGQGPEFLTYFNYEAQQDKSGLPNDRFSAERPEGSISTLTIQRTEQRDSAMYRCASSSSAATGTYEQYFGPGTRLTVT.

This chain links TRBV2 with TRBJ1-1; possible D gene TRBD1, 5 bases. This CDR3 spans 14 amino acids. In germline, CDR1 is SNHLY, CDR2 FYNNEI. V was shortened by 2 bases and J by 1 base, with 8 bases between the two germline ends. The CDR3 reads CASSERGENTEAFF. DNA for the CDR3: TGTGCCAGCAGTGAAAGGGGCGAGAACACTGAAGCTTTCTTT.

The genes are TRBV18 and TRBJ1-1, with TRBD1 as a possible D gene (6 bases). V shed 0 bases and J shed 1 base, with 15 bases lying between them. This CDR3 spans 17 amino acids. Looked up from germline, CDR1 is KGHSH and CDR2 is LQKENI. The CDR3 here is CASSPPRGAGENTEAFF. As DNA, the CDR3 is TGTGCCAGCTCACCACCGCGGGGGGCGGGAGAGAACACTGAAGCTTTCTTT.

This clone was seen a few times. The CDR3 DNA reads as TGTGCCAGCAGTTTCGCGAACACCGGGGAGCTGTTTTTT. Amino acids: CASSFANTGELFF. The chain carries TRBV27 and TRBJ2-2; D call uncertain. This CDR3 region has 13 residues. Looked up from germline, CDR1 is MNHEY and CDR2 is SMNVEV (reference sequence). Trimming took 3 bases from V and 0 from J, leaving 2 bases between them.

The CDR3 nucleotides read TGTGCCAGCAGCATAGTTGACACCCGCTCTGGAAACACCATATATTTT. Amino acid sequence: CASSIVDTRSGNTIYF. This chain uses TRBV21-1 with TRBJ1-3; TRBD1 was called by the table and not checked on the DNA. TRBV21-1 is marked as a pseudogene. CDR3 length equals 16 residues.

The V and J genes are TRBV4-3 and TRBJ2-4; TRBD2 is a possible D gene (6 bases). The CDR3 runs to 15 residues. Trimming cost V 3 bases and J 8 bases, with 17 bases left between them. Germline V gene sequence: CDR1 LGHNA, CDR2 YSLEER. The CDR3 DNA reads as TGCGCCAGCAGCCACGCGGGGAGGCCCGGGGACATTCAGTACTTC. Its translation is CASSHAGRPGDIQYF.

The V call is TRBV10-3, the J call TRBJ2-3; 8 bases are a match to TRBD2. Germline CDR1 ENHRY, CDR2 SYGVKD. This CDR3 spans 14 amino acids. V dropped 6 bases and J dropped 1; count of bases not matched to a gene: 3. CDR3 nucleotide sequence: TGTGCCATCAGGGCGGGGGGCCGCACAGATACGCAGTATTTT. The encoded protein is CAIRAGGRTDTQYF.

The chain carries TRBV19 and TRBJ2-5; a possible D gene is TRBD1 (6 bases). CDR1 is LNHDA and CDR2 is SQIVND in the germline V gene (reference sequence). The CDR3 runs to 14 residues. Trimming took 3 bases from V and 5 from J, leaving 13 bases between them. CDR3 sequence: CASSIEKGVETQYF. The DNA of the CDR3 is TGTGCCAGTAGTATCGAGAAGGGGGTGGAGACCCAGTACTTC. Supplemented by reference TRBV19 and TRBJ2-5, the full variable domain reads DGGITQSPKYLFRKEGQNVTLSCEQNLNHDAMYWYRQDPGQGLRLIYYSQIVNDFQKGDIAEGYSVSREKKESFPLTVTSAQKNPTAFYLCASSIEKGVETQYFGPGTRLLVL.

The chain recombines TRBV7-6 with TRBJ1-2; TRBD1 might be the D (6 bases). The ends were cut back, 1 base at V and 6 bases at J, with 15 bases in the middle. The CDR3 sequence is 15 residues long. Germline CDR1 SGHVS, CDR2 FNYEAQ. In DNA form, the CDR3 reads TGTGCCAGCAGCTTAGGAGGTGCAGGGGATGATGGCTACACCTTC. Encoded protein: CASSLGGAGDDGYTF.

The chain is built from TRBV28 and TRBJ1-3; D perhaps matches TRBD1 (6 bases). Trimming stripped 10 bases from V and 4 bases from J, with 14 bases between. CDR1 is MDHEN and CDR2 is SYDVKM in the germline V gene. The CDR3 covers 13 residues. In nucleotides, the CDR3 is TGTGCCATCCTGAACAGGGAAGGAAACACCATATATTTT. It codes for CAILNREGNTIYF.

V and J are TRBV2 and TRBJ1-1, with TRBD1 as a possible D gene (5 bases). Germline values: CDR1 SNHLY, CDR2 FYNNEI. The CDR3 extends over 13 amino acids. The V end was cut by 4 bases, the J end by 8 bases, with 14 bases between. Written as DNA, the CDR3 is TGTGCCAGCAGTGCGGGTATGCGGGGGGAAGCTTTCTTT. Protein product: CASSAGMRGEAFF. The whole variable domain, filled in from reference TRBV2 and TRBJ1-1, reads EPEVTQTPSHQVTQMGQEVILRCVPISNHLYFYWYRQILGQKVEFLVSFYNNEISEKSEIFDDQFSVERPDGSNFTLKIRSTKLEDSAMYFCASSAGMRGEAFFGQGTRLTVV.

V usage is TRBV9 and J usage is TRBJ1-2, with D unclear. The V end was cut by 0 bases, the J end by 5 bases, with 20 bases between. This CDR3 is built from 17 residues. CDR1 and CDR2 (germline): SGDLS, YYNGEE. CDR3 in amino acids: CASSVDVEAASPYGYTF. In DNA form, the CDR3 reads TGTGCCAGCAGCGTAGACGTTGAGGCCGCCAGTCCATATGGCTACACCTTC. The variable domain in full, with the rest retrieved from reference TRBV9 and TRBJ1-2, is DSGVTQTPKHLITATGQRVTLRCSPRSGDLSVYWYQQSLDQGLQFLIQYYNGEERAKGNILERFSAQQFPDLHSELNLSSLELGDSALYFCASSVDVEAASPYGYTFGSGTRLTVV.